The next 9 T cell receptor beta chains were all read from a single sample in a study of shared T cell receptors in the human thymus (dated by TCRdb to the early 2020s). Receptor amplification or capture employed the immunoSEQ multiplex PCR assay. TCRdb's version of the immuneACCESS table is confined to in-frame rearrangements and falls short of the full clone set. An unresolved V gene accounts for under half of the shortfall where checked; the remainder is of unknown origin. This sample holds about 380,000 clones; approximately 95% were observed only once. The top ten constitute around 0.019% of the sample. Sequenced material: thymocytes. These TCRs come from a human donor.

The rearrangement uses TRBV28 and TRBJ1-1, with D perhaps matching TRBD1 (6 bases). Germline CDR1 is MDHEN and CDR2 is SYDVKM. With 2 bases removed from V and 0 bases from J, the gap between germline ends came to 22 bases. The CDR3 contains 19 residues. CDR3 sequence: CASSLPIFWGAKMNTEAFF. The CDR3 DNA sequence: TGTGCCAGCAGTTTACCGATTTTTTGGGGGGCGAAAATGAACACTGAAGCTTTCTTT.

The rearrangement links TRBV19 to TRBJ1-5; D perhaps matches TRBD1 (5 bases). Germline V gene lookup returns CDR1 LNHDA and CDR2 SQIVND (reference sequence). V gave up 5 bases and J gave up 1 base, with 12 bases separating them. This CDR3 contains 15 residues. The chain's CDR3 is CASSPQRQSNQPQHF. CDR3 DNA: TGTGCCAGTAGTCCGCAAAGACAGAGCAATCAGCCCCAGCATTTT.

This chain joins TRBV27 and TRBJ2-7; 7 positions agree with TRBD2. V trimming: 1 base; J trimming: 2 bases; junction bases outside the gene matches: 8. This CDR3 is built from 16 residues. Germline V gene sequence: CDR1 MNHEY, CDR2 SMNVEV (reference sequence). The CDR3 region has the DNA TGTGCCAGCAGTTTATTTTATCGCGGGAGCGCCTACGAGCAGTACTTC. Translation: CASSLFYRGSAYEQYF.

V and J are TRBV28 and TRBJ2-1, with D possibly TRBD2 on 6 matching bases. The V gene lost 5 bases and the J gene lost 10 bases, with 6 bases spanning the gap. The CDR3 totals 10 residues. Germline-derived CDR1 and CDR2 are MDHEN and SYDVKM. Here the CDR3 reads CASSGGEQFF. The CDR3 bases are TGTGCCAGCAGTGGGGGGGAGCAGTTCTTC.

The chain recombines TRBV28 with TRBJ1-4; 8 bases line up with TRBD1. The CDR3 runs to 15 residues. Germline CDR1 is MDHEN and CDR2 is SYDVKM. Trimming cost V 9 bases and J 5 bases; bases outside gene matches: 11. CDR3 sequence (DNA): TGTGCCAGTCGACAGGGGCCCCCTAGAAATGAAAAACTGTTTTTT. As protein: CASRQGPPRNEKLFF.

This chain joins TRBV7-2 and TRBJ2-5; 10 bases map to TRBD1. V shed 1 base, J shed 9 bases, and the junction held 20 bases outside the gene matches. This CDR3 comprises 19 residues. Germline assignment: CDR1 SGHTA and CDR2 FQGNSA. The CDR3 DNA sequence: TGTGCCAGCAGCTTAGGGTGGACACGAACCGGGACAGGGGTAGGGTCCCAGTACTTC. It is translated as CASSLGWTRTGTGVGSQYF.

This rearrangement joins TRBV11-3 to TRBJ2-4; 14 bases are shared with TRBD2. The V gene end was trimmed by 5 bases and the J gene end by 3 bases; junction bases not matched to a gene: 9. Germline V gene lookup returns CDR1 SGHNT and CDR2 YENEEA. This CDR3 comprises 18 residues. For the CDR3, the DNA is TGTGCCAGCAGCCCGGGGACTAGCGGGAGTGCTGACAAAAACATTCAGTACTTC. Translation: CASSPGTSGSADKNIQYF. The full variable domain, with the rest looked up from reference TRBV11-3 and TRBJ2-4, is EAGVVQSPRYKIIEKKQPVAFWCNPISGHNTLYWYLQNLGQGPELLIRYENEEAVDDSQLPKDRFSAERLKGVDSTLKIQPAELGDSAVYLCASSPGTSGSADKNIQYFGAGTRLSVL.

This clone has a single count. The chain links TRBV27 to TRBJ2-3; 10 bases agree with TRBD1. The CDR3 sequence is 16 residues long. V shed 3 bases, J shed 5 bases, and the junction held 8 bases outside the gene matches. The germline CDR1 and CDR2 sequences are MNHEY and SMNVEV (reference sequence). The chain's CDR3 is CASSFPTGGRGDTQYF. The DNA of the CDR3 is TGTGCCAGCAGTTTCCCGACAGGGGGCCGTGGAGATACGCAGTATTTT.

The chain links TRBV5-6 to TRBJ1-1; D may be TRBD1 (5 bases). From germline, CDR1 is SGHDT and CDR2 YYEEEE. Trimming shortened V by 4 bases and J by 1 base, and 26 bases separated the two germline ends. The CDR3 has 19 residues. CDR3 in amino acids: CASSPCYGGADTGNTEAFF. Written as DNA, the CDR3 is TGTGCCAGCAGCCCCTGTTATGGAGGGGCGGACACAGGGAACACTGAAGCTTTCTTT.